This T cell receptor (beta chain) was found in a study of blood T cell repertoires in COVID-19. Turning to the study itself: Acute-phase and convalescent COVID-19 samples originated in the United States, Italy and Spain. T cells, B-cell-depleted T cells, or PBMCs provided the cDNA or gDNA that served as material.

The CDR3 consists of 15 residues. J lost 0 bases, V lost 7 bases, and 5 bases had no gene match. The germline gives CDR1 SEHNR, CDR2 FQNEAQ (reference sequence). Original analysis: Amplification from reference gene primers served as the basis for estimated nucleated cell counts. This table comes from immunoSEQ multiplex PCR, and its TCRdb copy is limited to in-frame clones, with some not included. That table supplies the V and J calls and clone size; D and trimming were determined from the DNA. This table has about 240,000 clones, roughly 77% appearing once. The chain couples TRBV7-9 to TRBJ1-4, with TRBD1 identical over 7 bases. Sequences were obtained from peripheral blood. The sequence was obtained from a woman aged 80 or over with acute or convalescent COVID-19. The CDR3 DNA reads as TGTGCCAGCAAACCGGGACAGACAACTAATGAAAAACTGTTTTTT. Its translation: CASKPGQTTNEKLFF.